These 22 T cell receptor beta chains originate from one sample sequenced in a study of T cell clonotyping in hematopoietic cell transplantation. Measured with immunoSEQ multiplex PCR; TCRdb has only the in-frame clones, and not every one. This table holds about 80,000 clones, almost 97% found once. The time point here: recipient sample about 28 days before transplant, after cytoreduction. The sequencing used peripheral blood mononuclear cells, collected before stem cell transplant. These receptor sequences come from a woman between 45 and 65 years old with acute myeloid leukemia. Some clones in this sample may be carry-over from other donors' samples.

V and J are TRBV7-2 and TRBJ2-2; 7 bases map to TRBD2. After removal of 5 bases from V and 1 base from J, the junction contained 4 bases not matched to a gene. Germline V CDR1 and CDR2: SGHTA, FQGNSA. The CDR3 contains 15 residues. The CDR3 sequence is CASSPGLVNTGELFF. Written as DNA, the CDR3 is TGTGCCAGCAGCCCCGGACTAGTGAACACCGGGGAGCTGTTTTTT. Based on the CDR3 plus reference TRBV7-2 and TRBJ2-2, the full variable domain is GAGVSQSPSNKVTEKGKDVELRCDPISGHTALYWYRQSLGQGLEFLIYFQGNSAPDKSGLPSDRFSAERTGGSVSTLTIQRTQQEDSAVYLCASSPGLVNTGELFFGEGSRLTVL.

This chain connects TRBV30 to TRBJ1-1; D is perhaps TRBD1 (5 bases). This CDR3 has 12 amino acids. Deletions cut 3 bases from V and 1 base from J, with 6 bases between. Germline lookup yields CDR1 GTSNPN and CDR2 SVGIG (reference sequence). As DNA, the CDR3 is TGTGCCTGGAGGAGGGGGAACACTGAAGCTTTCTTT. Translating it yields CAWRRGNTEAFF.

The V gene is TRBV19, the J gene TRBJ2-7; TRBD1 is a possible D gene (5 bases). The CDR3 runs to 14 residues. Germline CDR1 LNHDA, CDR2 SQIVND (reference sequence). Trimming took 3 bases from V and 2 from J, leaving 11 bases between them. The CDR3 DNA reads as TGTGCCAGTAGTATTCACAGGTACCCCTACGAGCAGTACTTC. Translated: CASSIHRYPYEQYF.

This clone has only one observation. This chain links TRBV29-1 with TRBJ1-1, with a possible D match to TRBD1 (6 bases). Germline assignment: CDR1 SQVTM and CDR2 ANQGSEA. This CDR3 is built from 13 residues. Deletions cut 6 bases from V and 4 bases from J, with 15 bases between. The CDR3 loop is CSVDSGFGTEAFF. As DNA, the CDR3 is TGCAGCGTGGACAGTGGGTTTGGCACTGAAGCTTTCTTT.

The chain is built from TRBV29-1 and TRBJ1-1; D uncertain. The V and J ends lost 7 bases and 1 base respectively, with 7 bases between them. Germline CDR1 and CDR2: SQVTM and ANQGSEA. CDR3 length: 11 amino acids. The CDR3 bases are TGCAGCGCCCTTTGGAACACTGAAGCTTTCTTT. Its translation is CSALWNTEAFF.

This clone has a single count. The V gene is TRBV2, the J gene TRBJ1-2, with D possibly TRBD1 on 6 matching bases. Trimming took off 8 bases at V and 8 bases at J, with 18 bases between the two ends. From germline, CDR1 is SNHLY and CDR2 FYNNEI. This CDR3 is built from 13 residues. The DNA of the CDR3 is TGTGCCAGCCGGGAAACAGGGACCGCGGGCTACACCTTC. Amino acids: CASRETGTAGYTF.

V and J are TRBV10-3 and TRBJ2-3; 11 positions match TRBD2. CDR1 and CDR2 from the germline V gene are ENHRY and SYGVKD. The CDR3 loop spans 17 amino acids. V lost 0 bases, J lost 2 bases, and 4 bases stayed unmatched. CDR3 in amino acids: CAISESLGLAATDTQYF. In nucleotides, the CDR3 is TGTGCCATCAGTGAGTCCCTGGGACTAGCGGCCACAGATACGCAGTATTTT.

The chain is built from TRBV2 and TRBJ1-2; TRBD1 is a possible D gene (6 bases). In germline, CDR1 is SNHLY, CDR2 FYNNEI. The CDR3 is made up of 13 amino acids. Deletions cut 6 bases from V and 6 bases from J, with 14 bases between. DNA of the CDR3: TGTGCCAGCAGGGCAGGGGTGGGAGATGGCTACACCTTC. Translated: CASRAGVGDGYTF.

The CDR3 DNA is TGTGCCAGTAGTATAGCGGTGGGACAGGACGAGCAGTACTTC. Its translation is CASSIAVGQDEQYF. V and J are TRBV19 and TRBJ2-7, with 8 nucleotides matching TRBD1. The CDR3 runs to 14 residues. Germline V gives CDR1 LNHDA, CDR2 SQIVND (reference sequence). V dropped 1 base and J dropped 5; count of bases not matched to a gene: 4.

This sequence joins TRBV2 and TRBJ2-2; unclear D gene. Germline CDR1 is SNHLY and CDR2 is FYNNEI. Trimming took off 7 bases at V and 4 bases at J, with 10 bases between the two ends. The CDR3 is 13 amino acids. The CDR3 protein is CASTGSTTGELFF. CDR3 in DNA: TGTGCCAGCACTGGGTCTACCACCGGGGAGCTGTTTTTT.

The chain has TRBV30 and TRBJ2-3; possibly TRBD2 for D (5 bases). V lost 7 bases and J lost 0, with 8 bases in between. The CDR3 has 12 amino acids. CDR1 and CDR2 (germline): GTSNPN, SVGIG (reference sequence). CDR3 sequence: CASRTSTDTQYF. The CDR3 DNA follows: TGTGCCTCACGGACTAGCACAGATACGCAGTATTTT.

The chain uses TRBV30 and TRBJ2-7; no reliable D call. The CDR3 loop spans 13 amino acids. Trimming left V 0 bases short and J 6 bases short, with 12 bases between. Germline loops: CDR1 GTSNPN, CDR2 SVGIG (reference sequence). The CDR3 DNA sequence: TGTGCCTGGAGTGTATCTAGGGCTGGCGAGCAGTACTTC. Translating gives CAWSVSRAGEQYF.

The CDR3 reads CASSPDRVEGYTF. CDR3 bases: TGTGCCAGCAGTCCGGACAGGGTTGAGGGCTACACCTTC. The J gene is TRBJ1-2, the V gene TRBV28, with 8 nucleotides matching TRBD1. Per germline, CDR1 MDHEN and CDR2 SYDVKM. J lost 8 bases, V lost 5 bases, and 7 bases had no gene match. This CDR3 contains 13 residues.

This sequence joins TRBV6-1 and TRBJ2-5, with TRBD2 as a possible D gene (5 bases). Germline V gene sequence: CDR1 MNHNS, CDR2 SASEGT. The CDR3 sequence is 15 residues long. Trimming took 1 base from V and 0 from J, leaving 9 bases between them. CDR3 region: CASSEELADQETQYF. The CDR3 region has the DNA TGTGCCAGCAGTGAAGAGCTAGCAGACCAAGAGACCCAGTACTTC.

A word on this clone: Within the sample, other DNA sequences also encode this same CDR3. The chain has TRBV30 and TRBJ2-2; D gene unclear. This CDR3 has 13 residues. Germline V gene lookup returns CDR1 GTSNPN and CDR2 SVGIG (reference sequence). V was shortened by 2 bases and J by 5 bases, with 9 bases between the two germline ends. CDR3 region: CAWSPIVTGELFF. CDR3 DNA: TGTGCCTGGAGTCCGATAGTGACCGGGGAGCTGTTTTTT.

DNA for the CDR3: TGTGCCAGCAGTCTAGGGACGCATCGGGGCAATCAGCCCCAGCATTTT. Its translation: CASSLGTHRGNQPQHF. J is TRBJ1-5 and V is TRBV28; a possible D gene is TRBD1 (5 bases). Trimming cost V 5 bases and J 2 bases, with 16 bases left between them. Germline V gives CDR1 MDHEN, CDR2 SYDVKM. The CDR3 is 16 amino acids.

The chain joins TRBV4-1 to TRBJ2-2; TRBD2 agrees at 14 bases. Germline CDR1 is MGHRA and CDR2 is YSYEKL. The CDR3 extends over 16 amino acids. V shed 3 bases, J shed 4 bases, and the junction held 1 base outside the gene matches. CDR3 sequence reads: CASSQGTSGSTGELFF. The CDR3 DNA is TGCGCCAGCAGCCAGGGGACTAGCGGGAGCACCGGGGAGCTGTTTTTT.

The chain uses TRBV11-2 and TRBJ2-7; 7 bases fit TRBD1. The trim removed 5 bases at V and 6 bases at J, leaving 4 bases unmatched. The CDR3 has 12 amino acids. Germline CDR1 and CDR2: SGHAT and FQNNGV. CDR3: CASSVHRGEQYF. Written as DNA, the CDR3 is TGTGCCAGCAGCGTACACAGGGGCGAGCAGTACTTC.

The V gene is TRBV29-1, the J gene TRBJ1-1, with a tentative D call TRBD1 (5 bases). Trimming pared 6 bases from V and 1 base from J, leaving 9 bases between. The CDR3 spans 12 residues. Per the germline V gene, CDR1 is SQVTM and CDR2 is ANQGSEA. CDR3 in DNA: TGCAGCGTGGAGGGGAGGAACACTGAAGCTTTCTTT. Translated, it gives CSVEGRNTEAFF.

The rearrangement links TRBV30 to TRBJ1-4, with 12 bases fitting TRBD1. The CDR3 consists of 16 residues. The V gene's germline CDR1 is GTSNPN and CDR2 SVGIG (reference sequence). DNA of the CDR3: TGTGCTCGCCGGGACAGGGGGCGAGGGGCCGAGGAAAAACTGTTTTTT. It yields the protein CARRDRGRGAEEKLFF.

The chain employs TRBV7-2 and TRBJ2-2; 7 bases are shared with TRBD2. The CDR3 sequence is 16 residues long. Trimming cost V 1 base and J 7 bases; bases outside gene matches: 9. CDR1 and CDR2 (germline): SGHTA, FQGNSA. CDR3 residues: CASSLEGRLAGGELFF. In nucleotides, the CDR3 is TGTGCCAGCAGCTTAGAGGGGAGACTAGCAGGCGGGGAGCTGTTTTTT.

The V gene is TRBV28, the J gene TRBJ2-2; D ambiguous. Germline CDR1 reads MDHEN; CDR2 reads SYDVKM. The V and J ends lost 3 bases and 4 bases respectively, with 6 bases between them. The CDR3 spans 13 residues. The CDR3 region is CASSFPGTGELFF. CDR3 DNA: TGTGCCAGCAGTTTCCCAGGCACCGGGGAGCTGTTTTTT.